Below, 3 T cell receptor beta chains from the same sample are listed, as sequenced in a study of spatial heterogeneity in lung cancer. Study-wide points: Tumor mutation count correlated with how many alpha and beta TCRs expanded intratumorally.

Time point specified: sample taken at primary tumor resection. Their antigen targets remain unknown. In TCRdb, the 5' RACE reads were re-called with MiXCR into one record per CDR3 protein. The sample has some 10,000 distinct CDR3 sequences, 4.5% seen once. This sample comprised lung tumor tissue, obtained at surgery. The receptors were gathered from a female donor with early-stage non-small cell lung cancer.

This clonotype was observed at least ten times. V gene TRBV12-3 or TRBV12-4 combines with J gene TRBJ1-1, with a weak D call TRBD1 (5 bases). The CDR3 sequence is 16 residues long. Trimming stripped 1 base from V and 6 bases from J, with 18 bases between. The CDR3 spells CASSLGGGMWEAEAFF. The CDR3 DNA reads TGTGCCAGCAGTTTAGGGGGCGGCATGTGGGAGGCTGAAGCTTTCTTT.

The table lists this clonotype with many counts. V usage is TRBV18 and J usage is TRBJ1-1; D remains ambiguous. The CDR3 consists of 13 residues. V dropped 0 bases and J dropped 1 base, with 3 bases sitting between them. CDR1 is KGHSH and CDR2 is LQKENI in the germline V gene. The CDR3, as DNA: TGTGCCAGCTCACCACCAGAGAACACTGAAGCTTTCTTT. Translating it yields CASSPPENTEAFF.

This clonotype is deemed medium-sized (0.01 to 0.1%). The J gene is TRBJ2-7, the V gene TRBV20-1; 9 bases agree with TRBD1. After removal of 6 bases from V and 6 bases from J, the junction contained 15 bases not matched to a gene. CDR3 length: 15 amino acids. Per germline, CDR1 DFQATT and CDR2 SNEGSKA (reference sequence). CDR3 DNA sequence: TGCAGTGCCGGACCCCCCGGGACAGGGCCGATCGAGCAGTACTTC. This translates into CSAGPPGTGPIEQYF.